The rows below give T cell receptor beta chains drawn from one sample of a study of blood T cell repertoires in COVID-19. Produced via immunoSEQ multiplex PCR; TCRdb's table is partial and in-frame only. The sample has around 300,000 clones; roughly nine tenths are singletons. The source material was peripheral blood. The receptors were gathered from a woman in her 30s with COVID-19, enrolled during active disease. Both conserved end residues are part of each CDR3. Each record gives: clone size, D gene, V gene, J gene, CDR3 protein, CDR3 DNA. A D gene is named only where the DNA matches it firmly. Size values are once, few and many counts, or a class for expanded clones, and some rows have none.

once	NA	TRBV3-1/TRBV3-2	TRBJ1-5	CASSHRGNQPQHF	TGTGCCAGCAGCCACAGGGGAAATCAGCCCCAGCATTTT
NA	TRBD1	TRBV5-1	TRBJ1-1	CASSQDRLNTEAFF	TGCGCCAGCAGCCAGGACAGGTTGAACACTGAAGCTTTCTTT
once	TRBD1	TRBV4-1	TRBJ2-5	CASSQHSTGTGETQYF	TGCGCCAGCAGCCAGCACTCTACCGGGACAGGAGAGACCCAGTACTTC
NA	NA	TRBV6-5	TRBJ2-7	CASSTTGTNSYEQYF	TGTGCCAGCAGTACCACCGGGACAAATAGCTACGAGCAGTACTTC
NA	TRBD1	TRBV6-5	TRBJ1-2	CASGDRDVSYTF	TGTGCCAGCGGGGACAGGGATGTTAGCTACACCTTC
few	NA	TRBV4-1	TRBJ1-1	CASSQGRQVAFF	TGCGCCAGCAGCCAAGGGAGACAGGTAGCTTTCTTT
NA	NA	TRBV5-5	TRBJ1-5	CASSFRVENQPQHF	TGTGCCAGCAGCTTCCGGGTCGAGAATCAGCCCCAGCATTTT
NA	NA	TRBV19	TRBJ1-6	CASSGEGRRASPLHF	TGTGCCAGTAGTGGGGAGGGACGACGGGCTTCACCCCTCCACTTT
NA	NA	TRBV28	TRBJ2-3	CASSLGQHTDTQYF	TGTGCCAGCAGTTTGGGGCAGCACACAGATACGCAGTATTTT
NA	NA	TRBV18	TRBJ2-2	CASSPPGETNTGELFF	TGTGCCAGCTCACCGCCGGGAGAAACTAACACCGGGGAGCTGTTTTTT
NA	NA	TRBV28	TRBJ1-2	CASSGAGRRNYGYTF	TGTGCCAGCAGCGGAGCTGGGAGACGAAACTATGGCTACACCTTC
NA	TRBD1	TRBV5-1	TRBJ1-3	CASSTRDRGLTGNTIYF	TGCGCCAGCAGCACCCGGGACAGGGGGCTAACTGGAAACACCATATATTTT
NA	NA	TRBV5-1	TRBJ1-1	CASSWTGDTEAFF	TGCGCCAGCAGCTGGACGGGGGACACTGAAGCTTTCTTT
NA	NA	TRBV18	TRBJ2-6	CASSYTGTGANVLTF	TGTGCCAGCTCATATACAGGGACCGGGGCCAACGTCCTGACTTTC
NA	TRBD2	TRBV6-5	TRBJ2-5	CASSQLLAGVETQYF	TGTGCCAGCAGTCAGCTACTAGCGGGAGTAGAGACCCAGTACTTC
NA	NA	TRBV19	TRBJ1-2	CASSRAGIGYTF	TGTGCCAGTAGTAGGGCAGGGATTGGCTACACCTTC
NA	TRBD1	TRBV9	TRBJ2-2	CASSGQGSNTGELFF	TGTGCCAGCAGCGGACAGGGCTCAAACACCGGGGAGCTGTTTTTT
NA	TRBD2	TRBV7-6	TRBJ2-2	CASRSSGTSGGELFF	TGTGCCAGCAGGTCAAGCGGGACCTCAGGCGGGGAGCTGTTTTTT
NA	TRBD2	TRBV9	TRBJ2-3	CASSRGGLAGGADTQYF	TGTGCCAGCAGCAGAGGGGGACTAGCGGGAGGGGCAGATACGCAGTATTTT
NA	TRBD2	TRBV28	TRBJ2-5	CASSGLAGWETQYF	TGTGCCAGCAGTGGACTAGCGGGATGGGAGACCCAGTACTTC
NA	TRBD2	TRBV18	TRBJ2-7	CASSLSGRADEQYF	TGTGCCAGCTCCCTGAGCGGGAGGGCCGACGAGCAGTACTTC
NA	TRBD2	TRBV25-1	TRBJ2-1	CASSESSGRNYNEQFF	TGTGCCAGCAGTGAATCGAGCGGGAGGAACTACAATGAGCAGTTCTTC
once	TRBD2	TRBV7-6	TRBJ2-1	CARAYRTRSYNEQFF	TGTGCCAGAGCGTACCGGACTAGATCCTACAATGAGCAGTTCTTC
NA	TRBD1	TRBV27	TRBJ2-7	CASSSTGTGNTYEQYF	TGTGCCAGCAGTTCAACCGGGACAGGAAACACCTACGAGCAGTACTTC
NA	TRBD1	TRBV30	TRBJ1-2	CAWSVHETGGGGYTF	TGTGCCTGGAGTGTACATGAGACAGGGGGTGGTGGCTACACCTTC
NA	TRBD2	TRBV4-1	TRBJ2-1	CASSILLAGGNEQFF	TGCGCCAGCTCAATTCTTCTAGCGGGAGGAAATGAGCAGTTCTTC
NA	TRBD1	TRBV4-2	TRBJ1-1	CASSPLMEGAPEAFF	TGTGCCAGCAGCCCCCTGATGGAGGGGGCTCCTGAAGCTTTCTTT
NA	NA	TRBV25-1	TRBJ2-7	CASTPPGQAYEQYF	TGTGCCAGCACCCCTCCGGGACAAGCCTACGAGCAGTACTTC
NA	NA	TRBV6-2/TRBV6-3	TRBJ1-6	CASSYSGGNSPLHF	TGTGCCAGCAGTTACTCCGGGGGTAATTCACCCCTCCACTTT
NA	TRBD2	TRBV7-2	TRBJ2-7	CASTVTSGSYEQYF	TGTGCCAGCACCGTGACTAGCGGGAGCTACGAGCAGTACTTC
NA	TRBD2	TRBV5-4	TRBJ2-7	CASSWTSGTSYEQYF	TGTGCCAGCAGCTGGACTAGCGGGACCTCCTACGAGCAGTACTTC
NA	NA	TRBV2	TRBJ2-5	CASSEVIETQYF	TGTGCCAGCAGTGAAGTAATCGAGACCCAGTACTTC
NA	TRBD1	TRBV7-9	TRBJ1-2	CASSGEGGNDGYTF	TGTGCCAGCAGCGGAGAAGGGGGCAATGATGGCTACACCTTC
NA	NA	TRBV5-6	TRBJ1-2	CASSLNRGGATYGYTF	TGTGCCAGCAGCTTGAATCGGGGGGGCGCAACCTATGGCTACACCTTC
NA	TRBD2	TRBV10-3	TRBJ2-2	CAISERNSGRGNTGELFF	TGTGCCATCAGTGAGAGGAATAGCGGGAGGGGGAACACCGGGGAGCTGTTTTTT
NA	TRBD2	TRBV18	TRBJ2-7	CASSPRTSSSYEQYF	TGTGCCAGCTCACCTAGGACTAGCAGCTCCTACGAGCAGTACTTC
NA	TRBD2	TRBV7-2	TRBJ2-3	CASSFPSGRADTQYF	TGTGCCAGCAGCTTCCCTAGCGGCCGAGCAGATACGCAGTATTTT
NA	TRBD2	TRBV24-1	TRBJ2-7	CATSDAPGLAGDEQYF	TGTGCCACCAGTGATGCACCGGGACTAGCGGGAGACGAGCAGTACTTC
once	NA	TRBV5-5	TRBJ2-7	CASSLWSREQYF	TGTGCCAGCAGCTTGTGGAGTAGGGAGCAGTACTTC
NA	TRBD2	TRBV24-1	TRBJ2-1	CATSDVAGLGNEQFF	TGTGCCACCAGTGATGTAGCGGGATTGGGCAATGAGCAGTTCTTC
NA	TRBD1	TRBV19	TRBJ2-7	CASSIGPTGASSYEQYF	TGTGCCAGTAGTATAGGCCCTACAGGGGCCTCCTCCTACGAGCAGTACTTC
NA	NA	TRBV6-5	TRBJ1-1	CASSSLGPTPEAFF	TGTGCCAGCAGTTCTTTGGGTCCGACACCTGAAGCTTTCTTT
NA	NA	TRBV7-2	TRBJ1-1	CASSFSGRREAFF	TGTGCCAGCAGCTTTTCAGGGAGGAGGGAAGCTTTCTTT
NA	NA	TRBV19	TRBJ2-1	CASSTDFRLPYNEQFF	TGTGCCAGTAGTACCGACTTCCGATTACCCTACAATGAGCAGTTCTTC
NA	TRBD2	TRBV14	TRBJ2-1	CASSLLAESRNEQFF	TGTGCCAGCAGCCTACTAGCGGAGTCCCGGAATGAGCAGTTCTTC
NA	NA	TRBV28	TRBJ1-1	CASTPGQGWDTEAFF	TGTGCCAGCACCCCCGGGCAGGGTTGGGACACTGAAGCTTTCTTT
NA	NA	TRBV19	TRBJ1-2	CATSILSGERGYTF	TGTGCCACCTCAATCTTATCAGGGGAGCGGGGCTACACCTTC
NA	TRBD1	TRBV5-1	TRBJ1-2	CASSSGQGSDGYTF	TGCGCCAGCAGCTCGGGACAGGGCAGCGATGGCTACACCTTC
NA	TRBD2	TRBV4-1	TRBJ2-7	CASSQEGLAGVEQYF	TGCGCCAGCAGCCAAGAGGGACTAGCGGGAGTCGAGCAGTACTTC